This T cell receptor beta chain was documented in a study of cytomegalovirus exposure and HLA in healthy donors. PCR used 60 Vbeta primers and 13 Jbeta primers. The repertoire was sequenced with immunoSEQ multiplex PCR; TCRdb's copy has only in-frame clones and lacks some. The sample has 200,000 to 250,000 clones, 82% seen once; the top ten hold around 3%. The CDR3 runs 15 residues. Germline assignment: CDR1 SGDLS and CDR2 YYNGEE. V was clipped by 3 bases and J by 6 bases; unmatched bases: 7. The clonotype originates from a woman aged 40 to 49 in good health and CMV-seronegative. Source material: PBMCs. This sequence joins TRBV9 and TRBJ2-1; 9 positions agree with TRBD2. The CDR3 DNA reads TGTGCCAGCAGCGCAGGTAGCGGGAGCCTCAATGAGCAGTTCTTC. Residues: CASSAGSGSLNEQFF. The full variable domain, in which reference TRBV9 and TRBJ2-1 provide the parts outside the CDR3, is DSGVTQTPKHLITATGQRVTLRCSPRSGDLSVYWYQQSLDQGLQFLIQYYNGEERAKGNILERFSAQQFPDLHSELNLSSLELGDSALYFCASSAGSGSLNEQFFGPGTRLTVL.